The 19 T cell receptor beta chains below all came from one sample that was sequenced in a study of long-term antiretroviral therapy in people with HIV. Run at survey level, the immunoSEQ assay was version v3.0. Clones were sequenced by immunoSEQ multiplex PCR, and TCRdb holds only the in-frame ones, with some missing. The table includes approximately 32,000 clones, about four fifths detected once. The source was unsorted PBMCs, collected 0.4 years before starting antiretroviral therapy. The receptors come from a man between 18 and 29 years old with HIV.

The table lists this clone with a count of one. The chain has TRBV7-8 and TRBJ2-5, with D possibly called TRBD1 or TRBD2 (6 bases each). This CDR3 region has 14 residues. V dropped 5 bases and J dropped 3 bases, with 13 bases sitting between them. Germline CDR1 SGHVS, CDR2 FQNEAQ. CDR3 in DNA: TGTGCCAGCAGCCGCGGGACAACTAAAGAGACCCAGTACTTC. Its translation: CASSRGTTKETQYF.

In this sample, this clone turned up a few times. The gene calls are TRBV2 and TRBJ1-1; D uncertain. The ends were cut back, 3 bases at V and 0 bases at J, with 11 bases in the middle. From germline, CDR1 is SNHLY and CDR2 FYNNEI. The CDR3 is 15 residues long. CDR3 sequence: CASSDGTDMNTEAFF. The CDR3 nucleotides are TGTGCCAGCAGTGATGGTACAGATATGAACACTGAAGCTTTCTTT.

The V and J genes are TRBV7-9 and TRBJ2-7; D uncertain. CDR1 and CDR2 (germline): SEHNR, FQNEAQ (reference sequence). V shed 5 bases and J shed 6 bases, with 8 bases lying between them. CDR3 length: 11 residues. The CDR3 DNA sequence: TGTGCCAGCAGCCCCGGCGGCGAGCAGTACTTC. Residues: CASSPGGEQYF.

V and J are TRBV19 and TRBJ1-1; 9 bases align to TRBD1. The CDR3 sequence is 13 residues long. Germline assignment: CDR1 LNHDA and CDR2 SQIVND (reference sequence). Unmatched junction bases numbered 3, after V lost 6 bases and J lost 4 bases. The CDR3 spells CASSVDRGTEAFF. The CDR3 bases are TGTGCCAGTAGCGTGGACAGGGGCACTGAAGCTTTCTTT.

The chain employs TRBV10-2 and TRBJ1-1; possible D gene TRBD1, 6 bases. The V end lost 10 bases, the J end lost 5 bases, and 20 bases lay between the germline ends. Germline V gene data show CDR1 as WSHSY and CDR2 as SAAADI. The CDR3 spans 14 residues. This chain's CDR3 is CATRAQGAGTEAFF. In DNA, the CDR3 is TGCGCCACCCGTGCACAGGGCGCGGGGACTGAAGCTTTCTTT.

The V gene is TRBV4-2, the J gene TRBJ2-7; 7 bases agree with TRBD1. CDR1 LGHNA and CDR2 YNFKEQ come from the germline V gene. This CDR3 spans 16 amino acids. V lost 1 base, J lost 3 bases, and 9 bases stayed unmatched. The CDR3 spells CASSQGAGTENYEQYF. In DNA, the CDR3 is TGTGCCAGCAGCCAAGGGGCCGGGACAGAGAACTACGAGCAGTACTTC.

The table lists this clone with a count of one. V and J are TRBV4-3 and TRBJ2-4; D perhaps matches TRBD1 (6 bases). Trimming shortened V by 1 base and J by 0 bases, and 10 bases separated the two germline ends. Germline V gene lookup returns CDR1 LGHNA and CDR2 YSLEER. The CDR3 is 16 residues long. The CDR3 region is CASSQGTALAKNIQYF. For the CDR3, the DNA is TGCGCCAGCAGCCAAGGGACAGCCCTAGCCAAAAACATTCAGTACTTC.

The sample holds a few counts of this clone. The chain combines TRBV6-5 with TRBJ1-5; TRBD1 is a possible D gene (6 bases). This CDR3 is 15 amino acids long. The V gene's germline CDR1 is MNHEY and CDR2 SVGAGI. Trimming left V 0 bases short and J 4 bases short, with 10 bases between. The CDR3 sequence is CASSYSYRANQPQHF. The DNA for the CDR3 is TGTGCCAGCAGTTACTCTTACAGGGCTAATCAGCCCCAGCATTTT.

The genes are TRBV6-5 and TRBJ2-7; D possibly uses TRBD1 or TRBD2 (5 bases each). Germline CDR1 reads MNHEY; CDR2 reads SVGAGI. V gave up 0 bases and J gave up 8 bases, with 17 bases separating them. The CDR3 totals 15 residues. CDR3 amino acids: CASSYSRDGIDKQYF. The CDR3 DNA is TGTGCCAGCAGTTACTCCCGGGACGGGATAGACAAGCAGTACTTC.

This clone was seen only once. The gene calls are TRBV5-4 and TRBJ2-3; 7 bases are shared with TRBD2. Germline V gene lookup returns CDR1 SGHNT and CDR2 YYREEE (reference sequence). The V gene end was trimmed by 4 bases and the J gene end by 0 bases; junction bases not matched to a gene: 5. This CDR3 has 15 amino acids. CDR3 sequence reads: CASSTAGFSTDTQYF. In nucleotides, the CDR3 is TGTGCCAGCAGCACAGCGGGGTTTAGCACAGATACGCAGTATTTT.

Details on this clone: This CDR3 is also generated by other DNA sequences in the sample. This chain connects TRBV27 to TRBJ2-3; TRBD2 might be the D (5 bases). Trimming removed 3 bases from V and 0 bases from J, with 10 bases in between. The germline gives CDR1 MNHEY, CDR2 SMNVEV (reference sequence). The CDR3 totals 15 residues. CDR3 loop: CASSLSPGSTDTQYF. CDR3 in DNA: TGTGCCAGCAGTTTGTCGCCGGGGAGCACAGATACGCAGTATTTT.

The V call is TRBV30, the J call TRBJ1-1; D gene uncertain. Germline values: CDR1 GTSNPN, CDR2 SVGIG (reference sequence). Deletions cut 2 bases from V and 11 bases from J, with 12 bases between. The CDR3 consists of 11 residues. The CDR3 region is CAWSTTLWAFF. DNA for the CDR3: TGTGCCTGGAGTACCACTCTTTGGGCTTTCTTT.

The V call is TRBV21-1, the J call TRBJ2-7; TRBD2, the D gene given by the table, was not confirmed from the DNA. TRBV21-1 is classified as a pseudogene. The CDR3 loop spans 16 amino acids. The chain's CDR3 is CASSKGGRWGLWEQYF. The CDR3 DNA is TGTGCCAGCAGCAAAGGGGGGAGGTGGGGCCTTTGGGAGCAGTACTTC.

The rearrangement uses TRBV7-3 and TRBJ1-1; TRBD1 is a possible D gene (5 bases). This CDR3 has 14 residues. Germline assignment: CDR1 SGHTA and CDR2 FQGTGA. The V and J ends lost 5 bases and 0 bases respectively, with 10 bases between them. This chain's CDR3 is CASSTGTVNTEAFF. CDR3 bases: TGTGCCAGCAGCACCGGGACGGTGAACACTGAAGCTTTCTTT. The complete variable domain, with remaining parts taken from reference TRBV7-3 and TRBJ1-1, reads GAGVSQTPSNKVTEKGKYVELRCDPISGHTALYWYRQSLGQGPEFLIYFQGTGAADDSGLPNDRFFAVRPEGSVSTLKIQRTERGDSAVYLCASSTGTVNTEAFFGQGTRLTVV.

V is TRBV30 and J is TRBJ1-6, with D maybe TRBD1 (6 bases). The CDR3 totals 13 residues. V was clipped by 4 bases and J by 5 bases, with 9 bases between them. Germline V gene data show CDR1 as GTSNPN and CDR2 as SVGIG (reference sequence). This CDR3 reads CAWTRQDNSPLHF. The CDR3 DNA reads TGTGCCTGGACTCGACAGGATAATTCACCCCTCCACTTT.

This chain uses TRBV7-6 with TRBJ2-1; D gene uncertain. The germline V and J ends were trimmed by 0 bases and 2 bases, with 5 bases remaining between them. Germline V gives CDR1 SGHVS, CDR2 FNYEAQ. The CDR3 runs 14 residues. CDR3 coding DNA: TGTGCCAGCAGCTTAGCAGGGCCCTACAATGAGCAGTTCTTC. Translating gives CASSLAGPYNEQFF.

This clone was picked up one time. The chain has TRBV5-4 and TRBJ2-5, with D perhaps TRBD1 (5 bases). The germline gives CDR1 SGHNT, CDR2 YYREEE (reference sequence). The CDR3 has 15 amino acids. V lost 0 bases and J lost 5, with 14 bases in between. The CDR3 region is CASSLERQTQETQYF. The CDR3 bases are TGTGCCAGCAGCTTGGAAAGACAGACCCAGGAGACCCAGTACTTC.

The V and J genes are TRBV5-1 and TRBJ2-2; TRBD1 might be the D (5 bases). This CDR3 spans 17 amino acids. Germline CDR1 SGHRS, CDR2 YFSETQ. V lost 0 bases and J lost 1, with 13 bases in between. The DNA of the CDR3 is TGCGCCAGCAGCTTGGCCGGGCAGGGAAGGAACACCGGGGAGCTGTTTTTT. It is translated as CASSLAGQGRNTGELFF.

The chain carries TRBV15 and TRBJ2-6; D remains unclear. This CDR3 has 15 residues. The ends were cut back, 0 bases at V and 0 bases at J, with 3 bases in the middle. CDR1 and CDR2 (germline): LNHNV, YYDKDF (reference sequence). The CDR3 protein is CATSRDLSGANVLTF. CDR3 nucleotide sequence: TGTGCCACCAGCAGAGACCTCTCTGGGGCCAACGTCCTGACTTTC.